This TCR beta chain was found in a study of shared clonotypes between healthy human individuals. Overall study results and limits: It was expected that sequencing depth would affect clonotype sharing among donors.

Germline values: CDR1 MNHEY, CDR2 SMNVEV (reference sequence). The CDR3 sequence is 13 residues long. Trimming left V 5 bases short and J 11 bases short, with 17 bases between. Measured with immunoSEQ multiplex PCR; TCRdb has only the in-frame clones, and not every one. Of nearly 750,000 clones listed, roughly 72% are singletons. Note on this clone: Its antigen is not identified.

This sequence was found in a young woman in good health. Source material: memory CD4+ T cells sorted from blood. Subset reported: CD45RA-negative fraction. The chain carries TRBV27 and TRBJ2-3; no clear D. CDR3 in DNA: TGTGCCAGCAGTCAACCGGACCGGTGGGGGCAGTATTTT. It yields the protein CASSQPDRWGQYF.